The entry below describes one TCR beta chain. These data originate in a study of cytomegalovirus exposure and HLA in healthy donors. PCR employed 60 Vbeta and 13 Jbeta primers. Method: immunoSEQ multiplex PCR; TCRdb's copy keeps in-frame clones and lacks some. The sample lists some 140,000 clones; about four fifths were seen once. This TCR was recovered from a female donor in good health and CMV-seronegative. The sequenced material came from PBMCs.

The CDR3 coding sequence is TGTGCCAGCAGTTCGGACAGGGGCGGTCAGCCCCAGCATTTT. Its translation: CASSSDRGGQPQHF. The V gene is TRBV27, the J gene TRBJ1-5; 9 bases are a match to TRBD1. The CDR3 consists of 14 residues. J lost 6 bases, V lost 4 bases, and 4 bases had no gene match. Per the germline V gene, CDR1 is MNHEY and CDR2 is SMNVEV (reference sequence).